This TCR beta chain was found in a study of CD8+ T cells in alopecia areata. Sequencing relied on a cDNA template that was reverse transcribed from extracted RNA. Sequenced by immunoSEQ multiplex PCR; TCRdb stores in-frame clones only, minus some. There are 160,000 or so clones in the sample; about 50% occur only once, and approximately 20% lies in the top ten. Turning to this clone: Its antigen remains unknown.

The CDR3 is made up of 18 amino acids. The V end lost 0 bases, the J end lost 0 bases, and 12 bases lay between the germline ends. From germline, CDR1 is MGHRA and CDR2 YSYEKL. Study-wide findings and caveats: When scalp samples are sequenced, resident alphabeta T cells of normal skin are also captured.

The sorting of PBMCs gave CD4+ and CD8+ T cells. This receptor was taken from a human donor with alopecia areata. V is TRBV4-1 and J is TRBJ2-6; tentatively, D is TRBD2 (6 bases). The sample here was CD8+ T cells sorted from blood, taken at week 0. CDR3 region: CASSQDWTGDSGANVLTF. In DNA, the CDR3 is TGCGCCAGCAGCCAAGATTGGACGGGGGACTCTGGGGCCAACGTCCTGACTTTC.